The rows below give T cell receptor beta chains drawn from one sample of a study of T-cell memory formation after mild COVID-19. TCRdb re-derived calls from the 5' RACE reads in MiXCR, one entry per CDR3 protein. The data contain around 130,000 distinct CDR3 sequences, about a sixth of them singletons. The sample comprised PBMCs or a T cell subset sorted from them (not recorded which). These receptors originate from an adult woman who had mild COVID-19 (a few samples of this study predate the infection). Cell type and time point are not known. Each CDR3 is given with its conserved first and last residue. A D gene is named only where the DNA matches it firmly. Not every row has a clone size; where given, it reads once, few, many or a size class.

TRBD2 few TRBJ2-1 TRBV9 CASSVESLAGVTDEQFF TGTGCCAGCAGCGTAGAGTCGTTAGCGGGAGTTACGGACGAGCAGTTCTTC
TRBD1 few TRBJ2-7 TRBV5-5 CASSPTGTGGFYEQYF TGTGCCAGCAGCCCCACCGGGACAGGGGGTTTCTACGAGCAGTACTTC
- - TRBJ2-7 TRBV7-9 CASSPRDRYYEQYF TGTGCCAGCAGCCCCCGGGACCGCTACTACGAGCAGTACTTC
- - TRBJ2-3 TRBV5-1 CASSVVSPDTQYF TGCGCCAGCAGCGTTGTCAGCCCAGATACGCAGTATTTT
- - TRBJ1-2 TRBV12-3/TRBV12-4 CASSLVSGRPNYGYTF TGTGCCAGCAGTTTAGTCTCCGGGAGGCCTAACTATGGCTACACCTTC
TRBD1 - TRBJ1-5 TRBV15 CATSSRGTADSNQPQHF TGTGCCACCAGCAGTCGCGGGACAGCGGATAGCAATCAGCCCCAGCATTTT
- - TRBJ2-3 TRBV4-3 CASSQVGLGDTQYF TGCGCCAGCAGCCAAGTTGGCCTGGGCGATACGCAGTATTTT
- - TRBJ2-7 TRBV7-9 CASSYAFDPGEQYF TGTGCCAGCAGCTACGCTTTCGATCCCGGCGAGCAGTACTTC
TRBD2 few TRBJ2-1 TRBV7-9 CASSLRLAGENEQFF TGTGCCAGCAGCTTGAGGCTAGCGGGAGAGAATGAGCAGTTCTTC
- few TRBJ2-5 TRBV12-3/TRBV12-4 CASRGTGPQYF TGTGCCAGCAGAGGGACCGGGCCCCAGTACTTC
- - TRBJ1-5 TRBV30 CAWSGRGGSGQPQHF TGTGCCTGGAGTGGACGTGGGGGGTCGGGTCAGCCCCAGCATTTT
- - TRBJ2-7 TRBV20-1 CSALLPGGLAGRSYEQYF TGCAGTGCCCTCTTACCCGGGGGCCTCGCCGGCCGGTCTTACGAGCAGTACTTC
TRBD1 - TRBJ2-7 TRBV12-3/TRBV12-4 CASSRTGTESYEQYF TGTGCCAGCAGCAGAACCGGGACAGAATCCTACGAGCAGTACTTC
- - TRBJ2-2 TRBV14 CASSQELGDRHTGELFF TGTGCCAGCAGCCAAGAATTAGGGGACCGGCACACCGGGGAGCTGTTTTTT
- few TRBJ2-7 TRBV5-6 CASSPTPGGGYEQYF TGTGCCAGCAGCCCAACCCCCGGGGGTGGCTACGAGCAGTACTTC
- - TRBJ2-7 TRBV6-5 CASSYVAGNEQYF TGTGCCAGCAGTTACGTGGCGGGGAACGAGCAGTACTTC
TRBD2 once TRBJ2-1 TRBV18 CASSNFGGSSYNEQFF TGTGCCAGCTCAAACTTCGGCGGGAGCTCCTACAATGAGCAGTTCTTC
- - TRBJ1-2 TRBV6-5 CASRSPQGLRYGYTF TGTGCCAGCAGGAGTCCTCAGGGTCTACGCTATGGCTACACCTTC
TRBD1 - TRBJ2-1 TRBV7-2 CASSPGQGIEQFF TGTGCCAGCAGCCCCGGACAGGGGATTGAGCAGTTCTTC
- few TRBJ1-4 TRBV12-3/TRBV12-4 CASSLAEGEKLFF TGTGCCAGCAGTTTGGCGGAGGGAGAAAAACTGTTTTTT
- - TRBJ2-3 TRBV2 CASSEASSTDTQYF TGTGCCAGCAGTGAAGCGTCCTCCACAGATACGCAGTATTTT
- - TRBJ2-4 TRBV4-2 CASSQDPSNQGIQYF TGTGCCAGCAGCCAAGATCCCAGCAATCAGGGCATTCAGTACTTC
- few TRBJ2-6 TRBV20-1 CSARDSDSGANVLTF TGCAGTGCTAGAGATTCCGACTCTGGGGCCAACGTCCTGACTTTC
TRBD1 - TRBJ1-2 TRBV4-1 CASSQGRGQNYGYTF TGCGCCAGCAGCCAAGGCCGGGGACAGAATTATGGCTACACCTTC
- - TRBJ2-5 TRBV27 CASSSTGLRETQYF TGTGCCAGCAGTTCCACAGGGTTGAGAGAGACCCAGTACTTC
TRBD2 few TRBJ2-2 TRBV6-5 CASSDVAGVGNTGELFF TGTGCCAGCAGTGACGTAGCGGGAGTAGGAAACACCGGGGAGCTGTTTTTT
- few TRBJ2-3 TRBV19 CASSIRVDRDTQYF TGTGCCAGTAGTATTAGGGTCGACCGGGATACGCAGTATTTT
TRBD2 few TRBJ2-5 TRBV3-1 CASSQAVGLAWETQYF TGTGCCAGCAGCCAAGCAGTTGGACTAGCCTGGGAGACCCAGTACTTC